This is a list of T cell receptor beta chains from one sample in a study of cytomegalovirus exposure and HLA in healthy donors. The table came from immunoSEQ multiplex PCR; TCRdb's copy has only in-frame clones and leaves some out. The table has roughly 90,000 clones, about 93% seen once. Material for sequencing was PBMCs. The receptors here all came from a young woman in good health and CMV-seropositive. Both conserved end residues are part of each CDR3. D genes are given only for firm matches.

d_gene: NA
v_gene: TRBV11-2
CDR3aa: CASSLDRSANYGYTF

d_gene: TRBD2
v_gene: TRBV27
CDR3aa: CASSPAGGGSYEQYF

d_gene: TRBD1
v_gene: TRBV9
CDR3aa: CASTLSGGQGGNEQFF

d_gene: TRBD2
v_gene: TRBV9
CDR3aa: CASSVGVASGWDNEQFF

d_gene: TRBD2
v_gene: TRBV7-6
CDR3aa: CASSLEISGSTDTQYF

d_gene: NA
v_gene: TRBV19
CDR3aa: CASRLDRFSGNTIYF

d_gene: TRBD1
v_gene: TRBV6-5
CDR3aa: CASSHRGQTDTQYF

d_gene: TRBD2
v_gene: TRBV13
CDR3aa: CASSSPGRAPGELFF

d_gene: TRBD1
v_gene: TRBV14
CDR3aa: CASSPGIQGAGLHGYTF

d_gene: NA
v_gene: TRBV7-8
CDR3aa: CASSPQGYREDTQYF

d_gene: NA
v_gene: TRBV5-6
CDR3aa: CASSAWVSGLSYEQYF

d_gene: NA
v_gene: TRBV11-2
CDR3aa: CASSSGHSRKLFF

d_gene: NA
v_gene: TRBV7-9
CDR3aa: CASSRNTEAFF

d_gene: NA
v_gene: TRBV28
CDR3aa: CASSFFRGGYEQYF

d_gene: TRBD1
v_gene: TRBV30
CDR3aa: CAWSLTGSAYEQYF

d_gene: TRBD1
v_gene: TRBV30
CDR3aa: CAWKGAGSGNTIYF

d_gene: TRBD1
v_gene: TRBV28
CDR3aa: CASSPDGDREYNEQFF

d_gene: NA
v_gene: TRBV2
CDR3aa: CAVRTVSASGANVLTF

d_gene: NA
v_gene: TRBV30
CDR3aa: CAQRGPGELFF

d_gene: TRBD2
v_gene: TRBV25-1
CDR3aa: CATTSGSSYEQYF

d_gene: NA
v_gene: TRBV7-3
CDR3aa: CASSRSSDHGELFF

d_gene: TRBD1
v_gene: TRBV5-1
CDR3aa: CASSNPGTDYGYTF

d_gene: NA
v_gene: TRBV11-2
CDR3aa: CASSLNRYNEQFF

d_gene: NA
v_gene: TRBV11-2
CDR3aa: CASSPGRRDYGYTF

d_gene: NA
v_gene: TRBV9
CDR3aa: CASSFTGELFF

d_gene: NA
v_gene: TRBV6-4
CDR3aa: CASSPTGFYNEQFF

d_gene: TRBD1
v_gene: TRBV27
CDR3aa: CASRIGQGVTNEKLFF

d_gene: TRBD1
v_gene: TRBV19
CDR3aa: CASSILQGEGTDTQYF

d_gene: TRBD2
v_gene: TRBV6-4
CDR3aa: CASSVGTSRDTQYF

d_gene: NA
v_gene: TRBV13
CDR3aa: CASSLIKGPTSNEQFF

d_gene: TRBD2
v_gene: TRBV19
CDR3aa: CASSQEVLAGVEKNEQFF

d_gene: NA
v_gene: TRBV7-2
CDR3aa: CASSLSPPYEQYF

d_gene: TRBD2
v_gene: TRBV27
CDR3aa: CASSLLGLAEDLGTGELFF

d_gene: NA
v_gene: TRBV27
CDR3aa: CASSLAGNEKLFF

d_gene: TRBD2
v_gene: TRBV28
CDR3aa: CASRGSGGSSYEQYF

d_gene: NA
v_gene: TRBV7-2
CDR3aa: CASSSRPTDTDTQYF

d_gene: NA
v_gene: TRBV5-1
CDR3aa: CASSFGGTSYEQYF